This paragraph covers one T cell receptor beta chain sequence. The data originate from a study of cytomegalovirus exposure and HLA in healthy donors. 13 Jbeta primers and 60 Vbeta primers were used for the PCR. This table comes from immunoSEQ multiplex PCR, and its TCRdb copy is limited to in-frame clones, with some not included. There are 120,000 or so clones in the sample; approximately 72% occur only once, and roughly 8.2% lies in the top ten. The V and J ends lost 3 bases and 4 bases respectively, with 8 bases between them. This CDR3 has 13 amino acids. Per the germline V gene, CDR1 is SGHRS and CDR2 is YFSETQ.

This TCR was sampled from a woman aged 40 to 50 in good health and CMV-seropositive. The chain uses TRBV5-1 and TRBJ1-3; D is undetermined. Source material: PBMCs. CDR3 in amino acids: CASSSDLGNTIYF. Written as DNA, the CDR3 is TGCGCCAGCAGCTCCGACTTGGGAAACACCATATATTTT.